The 10 T cell receptor beta chains in this list originate from one sample, sequenced in a study of T-cell reconstitution after alpha-beta-depleted transplantation in children. This sample's TCRbeta library carried unique molecular identifier barcodes. One entry per CDR3 protein, called by TCRdb with MiXCR from the PCR reads. The table has 200,000 to 250,000 distinct CDR3 sequences, 9.5% to 13% seen once. Sequenced material: PBMCs, taken before TCRalphabeta/CD19-depleted stem cell transplant. Receptor source: a child younger than two with acute myeloid leukemia, due to receive a stem cell transplant.

This clonotype occurred many times. The CDR3 loop is CASSLDQGTNTEAFF. CDR3 bases: TGCGCCAGCAGCTTGGATCAGGGGACGAACACTGAAGCTTTCTTT. J is TRBJ1-1 and V is TRBV5-1, with D possibly matching TRBD1 (6 bases). Germline lookup yields CDR1 SGHRS and CDR2 YFSETQ. This CDR3 comprises 15 residues. V lost 0 bases and J 1 base, leaving 10 bases between the germline ends.

This clonotype was observed at least ten times. The genes are TRBV20-1 and TRBJ2-3, with 7 positions matching TRBD1. From germline, CDR1 is DFQATT and CDR2 SNEGSKA (reference sequence). This CDR3 is built from 17 residues. J gave up 11 bases and V 4 bases, and 24 bases lay outside the gene matches. In DNA, the CDR3 is TGCAGTGCTAAGACAGGGTTCGGAGGCGGCTTCGAAGGGGAGCAGTATTTT. It translates to CSAKTGFGGGFEGEQYF.

This clonotype has at least ten counts. The CDR3 loop reads CASSPDASNQPQHF. DNA of the CDR3: TGCGCCAGCAGCCCGGACGCGAGCAATCAGCCCCAGCATTTT. The chain joins TRBV5-1 to TRBJ1-5; no clear D. Germline CDR1 and CDR2: SGHRS and YFSETQ. This CDR3 spans 14 amino acids. V lost 4 bases to trimming and J lost 1 base, with 9 bases between them.

The chain uses TRBV5-1 and TRBJ1-2, with D possibly TRBD1 on 5 matching bases. The CDR3 is 16 amino acids. V was clipped by 0 bases and J by 3 bases, with 15 bases between them. The V gene's germline CDR1 is SGHRS and CDR2 YFSETQ. DNA for the CDR3: TGCGCCAGCAGCTTGGATGGAGGGGCGCCCCACTATGGCTACACCTTC. It encodes CASSLDGGAPHYGYTF.

This clonotype was counted many times. V usage is TRBV7-2 and J usage is TRBJ2-7; TRBD1 matches 9 bases. Germline CDR1 and CDR2: SGHTA and FQGNSA. With 5 bases clipped from V and 4 bases from J, the junction kept 9 bases outside the gene matches. The CDR3 consists of 15 residues. Written as DNA, the CDR3 is TGTGCCAGCAGCCATGGGGACAGGGTGTGGTACGAGCAGTACTTC. The encoded protein is CASSHGDRVWYEQYF.

There are many counts of this clonotype. The V and J genes are TRBV30 and TRBJ2-1; D possibly corresponds to TRBD2 (5 bases). Germline assignment: CDR1 GTSNPN and CDR2 SVGIG (reference sequence). Trimming cost V 1 base and J 5 bases, with 6 bases left between them. The CDR3 is made up of 12 amino acids. In nucleotides, the CDR3 is TGTGCCTGGAGTGGAGGGCACAATGAGCAGTTCTTC. Its protein is CAWSGGHNEQFF.

This clonotype occurred a few times. V and J are TRBV5-4 and TRBJ1-1; D is unresolved. The CDR3 contains 14 residues. Germline V gives CDR1 SGHNT, CDR2 YYREEE (reference sequence). V lost 4 bases, J lost 1 base, and 11 bases lay in between. The CDR3 is CASSTPVPNTEAFF. CDR3 coding DNA: TGTGCCAGCAGCACGCCTGTTCCGAACACTGAAGCTTTCTTT.

At least ten counts were recorded for this clonotype. The V and J genes are TRBV5-1 and TRBJ2-7, with 9 positions matching TRBD1. This CDR3 is built from 16 residues. V was pared by 3 bases and J by 2 bases, with 9 bases of the junction left unmatched. The germline V gene encodes CDR1 SGHRS and CDR2 YFSETQ. The CDR3 sequence is CASSWATGTGTYEQYF. The CDR3 DNA is TGCGCCAGCAGCTGGGCAACCGGGACAGGGACCTACGAGCAGTACTTC.

This clonotype was observed at least ten times. The chain combines TRBV5-1 with TRBJ2-2; the D gene could be TRBD1 or TRBD2 (5 bases each). Germline CDR1 SGHRS, CDR2 YFSETQ. There are 16 residues in the CDR3. Trimming stripped 3 bases from V and 1 base from J, with 13 bases between. The CDR3 is CASSWGTVLNTGELFF. The CDR3 DNA sequence: TGCGCCAGCAGCTGGGGGACGGTTTTGAACACCGGGGAGCTGTTTTTT. The full variable domain, with the rest looked up from reference TRBV5-1 and TRBJ2-2, is KAGVTQTPRYLIKTRGQQVTLSCSPISGHRSVSWYQQTPGQGLQFLFEYFSETQRNKGNFPGRFSGRQFSNSRSEMNVSTLELGDSALYLCASSWGTVLNTGELFFGEGSRLTVL.

This clonotype has at least ten counts. The chain has TRBV29-1 and TRBJ2-1; a weak D match, TRBD2 (6 bases). Trimming shortened V by 3 bases and J by 8 bases, and 14 bases separated the two germline ends. The CDR3 runs 13 residues. Per germline, CDR1 SQVTM and CDR2 ANQGSEA. The CDR3 here is CSVDGSGDHEQFF. CDR3 DNA sequence: TGCAGCGTTGATGGATCGGGAGATCATGAGCAGTTCTTC.